Listed below are T cell receptor beta chains from one sample, sequenced in a study of blood T cell repertoires in COVID-19. Produced via immunoSEQ multiplex PCR; TCRdb's table is partial and in-frame only. The sample records tens of thousands of clones, 76% being singletons. Sequenced input: peripheral blood. The receptor source for this set is a man between 65 and 85 years old with acute or convalescent COVID-19. Both conserved end residues are part of each CDR3. Fields, in order: V gene, J gene, CDR3 protein.

TRBV5-1,TRBJ2-7,CASSQTGTGAYEQYF
TRBV7-2,TRBJ2-5,CASSLGGQGAQETQYF
TRBV7-5,TRBJ1-1,CVDIRGVNTEAFF
TRBV3-1/TRBV3-2,TRBJ1-1,CASSRTTGGVNTEAFF
TRBV6-5,TRBJ2-2,CASSPYRVTGELFF
TRBV5-1,TRBJ2-5,CASSPGTGRQETQYF
TRBV28,TRBJ1-5,CASSLDDRIDQPQHF
TRBV5-1,TRBJ2-1,CASMGLAGSPNEQFF
TRBV7-9,TRBJ2-5,CASSQIDRAQETQYF
TRBV28,TRBJ1-5,CASTLLGTGYNQPQHF
TRBV5-1,TRBJ1-1,CASSLVQRSEAFF
TRBV2,TRBJ1-1,CASKGLTVRNTEAFF
TRBV2,TRBJ1-4,CASQRDRGGEKLFF
TRBV5-1,TRBJ2-1,CASSWDRETYNEQFF
TRBV19,TRBJ2-1,CASSIGVGTGGLHEQFF
TRBV6-6,TRBJ1-2,CASKLQGAHDYGYTF
TRBV5-1,TRBJ1-2,CASRFDGNYGYTF
TRBV5-1,TRBJ2-5,CASSLGDRISQETQYF
TRBV3-1/TRBV3-2,TRBJ2-7,CASRREGAYEQYF
TRBV6-6,TRBJ1-2,CASSYSPPTGPYGYTF
TRBV30,TRBJ1-1,CAWSALREAFF
TRBV7-9,TRBJ1-2,CASSLEGVLNGYTF
TRBV24-1,TRBJ2-7,CATSDSGQGRSYEQYF
TRBV5-1,TRBJ2-1,CASSFRLADDNEQFF